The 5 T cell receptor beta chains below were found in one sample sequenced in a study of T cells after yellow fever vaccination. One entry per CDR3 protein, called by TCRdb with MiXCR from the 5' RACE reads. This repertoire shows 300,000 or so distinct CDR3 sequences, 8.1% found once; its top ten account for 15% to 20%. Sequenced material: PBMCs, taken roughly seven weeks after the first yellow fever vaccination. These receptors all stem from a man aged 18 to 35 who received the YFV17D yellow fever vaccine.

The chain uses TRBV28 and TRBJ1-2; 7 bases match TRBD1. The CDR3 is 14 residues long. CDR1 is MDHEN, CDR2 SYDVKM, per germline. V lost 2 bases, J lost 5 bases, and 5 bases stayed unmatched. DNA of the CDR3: TGTGCCAGCAGTTTAGGGCAGGGGGTATATGGCTACACCTTC. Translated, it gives CASSLGQGVYGYTF.

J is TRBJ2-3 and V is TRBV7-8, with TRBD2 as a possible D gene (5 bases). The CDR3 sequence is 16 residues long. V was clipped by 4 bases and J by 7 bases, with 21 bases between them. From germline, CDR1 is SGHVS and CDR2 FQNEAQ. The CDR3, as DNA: TGTGCCAGCAGCTGGCTAGCAGACATCCTTCACAATACGCAGTATTTT. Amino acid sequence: CASSWLADILHNTQYF.

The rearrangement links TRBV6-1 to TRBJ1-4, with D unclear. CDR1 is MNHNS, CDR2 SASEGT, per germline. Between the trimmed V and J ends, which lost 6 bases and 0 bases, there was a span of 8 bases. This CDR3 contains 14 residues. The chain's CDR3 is CASRKTATNEKLFF. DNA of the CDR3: TGTGCCAGCAGGAAGACGGCAACTAATGAAAAACTGTTTTTT.

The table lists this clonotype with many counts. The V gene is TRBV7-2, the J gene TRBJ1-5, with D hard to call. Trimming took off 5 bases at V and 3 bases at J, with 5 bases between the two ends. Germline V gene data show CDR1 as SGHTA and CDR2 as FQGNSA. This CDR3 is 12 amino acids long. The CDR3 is CASSRDNQPQHF. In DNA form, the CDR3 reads TGTGCCAGCAGCCGAGACAATCAGCCCCAGCATTTT. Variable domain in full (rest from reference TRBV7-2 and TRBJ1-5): GAGVSQSPSNKVTEKGKDVELRCDPISGHTALYWYRQSLGQGLEFLIYFQGNSAPDKSGLPSDRFSAERTGGSVSTLTIQRTQQEDSAVYLCASSRDNQPQHFGDGTRLSIL.

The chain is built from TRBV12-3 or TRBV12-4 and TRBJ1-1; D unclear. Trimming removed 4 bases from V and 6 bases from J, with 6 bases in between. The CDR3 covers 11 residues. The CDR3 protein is CASSSLAEAFF. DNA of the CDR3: TGTGCCAGCAGTTCATTGGCTGAAGCTTTCTTT.